One sample yielded the 29 T cell receptor beta chains listed below, sequenced in a study of shared clonotypes between healthy human individuals. Data came from immunoSEQ multiplex PCR; TCRdb stores just in-frame clones and leaves some out. This sample has about 2.3 million clones; approximately 90% occur once, and the top ten carry 0.37%. The sequenced material came from naive CD4+ T cells from PBMCs. The subset: CD45RA+ positively selected. Receptors originate from a man aged 18 to 30 in good health. Some clones in this sample may be carry-over from other donors' samples.

This rearrangement joins TRBV2 to TRBJ2-4; D remains ambiguous. This CDR3 region has 11 residues. CDR1 SNHLY and CDR2 FYNNEI come from the germline V gene. V was pared by 8 bases and J by 5 bases, with 7 bases between. DNA of the CDR3: TGTGCCAGCGCGCCCGAAAACATTCAGTACTTC. It specifies CASAPENIQYF.

This chain links TRBV18 with TRBJ1-5, with D possibly being TRBD1 (5 bases). V was pared by 1 base and J by 6 bases, with 7 bases between. This CDR3 has 13 amino acids. The germline V gene has CDR1 KGHSH and CDR2 LQKENI. For the CDR3, the DNA is TGTGCCAGCTCACCACTAGGGGCTCAGCCCCAGCATTTT. Its translation: CASSPLGAQPQHF. The full variable domain, in which reference TRBV18 and TRBJ1-5 provide the parts outside the CDR3, is NAGVMQNPRHLVRRRGQEARLRCSPMKGHSHVYWYRQLPEEGLKFMVYLQKENIIDESGMPKERFSAEFPKEGPSILRIQQVVRGDSAAYFCASSPLGAQPQHFGDGTRLSIL.

This sequence joins TRBV28 and TRBJ1-4; maybe TRBD1 (5 bases). The V end lost 7 bases, the J end lost 10 bases, and 19 bases lay between the germline ends. Germline-derived CDR1 and CDR2 are MDHEN and SYDVKM. This CDR3 has 14 amino acids. CDR3 residues: CASTSGTVPGKLFF. The CDR3 DNA is TGTGCCAGCACCTCCGGGACCGTCCCTGGAAAACTGTTTTTT.

V is TRBV5-1 and J is TRBJ2-4; D gene uncertain. This CDR3 is 15 amino acids long. CDR1 SGHRS and CDR2 YFSETQ come from the germline V gene. Trimming left V 6 bases short and J 0 bases short, with 13 bases between. This CDR3 reads CASTDPSLAKNIQYF. In DNA, the CDR3 is TGCGCCAGCACGGACCCGTCTCTAGCCAAAAACATTCAGTACTTC. Combining the CDR3 with reference TRBV5-1 and TRBJ2-4 gives the whole variable domain KAGVTQTPRYLIKTRGQQVTLSCSPISGHRSVSWYQQTPGQGLQFLFEYFSETQRNKGNFPGRFSGRQFSNSRSEMNVSTLELGDSALYLCASTDPSLAKNIQYFGAGTRLSVL.

This chain uses TRBV12-5 with TRBJ1-2; D is possibly TRBD1 (6 bases). This CDR3 is built from 13 residues. Germline-derived CDR1 and CDR2 are LGHNT and FRNRAP. V lost 8 bases and J 8 bases, leaving 18 bases between the germline ends. In DNA form, the CDR3 reads TGTGCTAGTCGCCCCGCCGGGGGGCGAGGCTACACCTTC. The encoded protein is CASRPAGGRGYTF.

The rearrangement links TRBV5-8 to TRBJ1-5; D gene ambiguous. This CDR3 comprises 16 residues. Germline loops: CDR1 SGHTS, CDR2 YDEGEE. The germline V and J ends were trimmed by 0 bases and 5 bases, with 15 bases remaining between them. The CDR3 region is CASSLVPSLGHQPQHF. In DNA, the CDR3 is TGTGCCAGCAGCTTGGTGCCGTCACTCGGTCATCAGCCCCAGCATTTT. The full variable domain, completed using reference TRBV5-8 and TRBJ1-5, is EAGVTQSPTHLIKTRGQQATLRCSPISGHTSVYWYQQALGLGLQFLLWYDEGEERNRGNFPPRFSGRQFPNYSSELNVNALELEDSALYLCASSLVPSLGHQPQHFGDGTRLSIL.

V is TRBV28 and J is TRBJ1-2; TRBD1 agrees at 10 bases. The CDR3 runs to 13 residues. V lost 10 bases to trimming and J lost 3 bases; unmatched junction nucleotides: 5. Germline CDR1 and CDR2: MDHEN and SYDVKM. DNA of the CDR3: TGTGCCATCCTGACAGGGGGCGACTATGGCTACACCTTC. Its translation: CAILTGGDYGYTF.

The chain is built from TRBV18 and TRBJ1-2; tentative D call: TRBD1 (5 bases). V lost 3 bases and J 5 bases, leaving 13 bases between the germline ends. The CDR3 has 14 residues. Germline V lookup: CDR1 KGHSH, CDR2 LQKENI. The CDR3 spells CASSPSRDFYGYTF. The CDR3 bases are TGTGCCAGCTCACCGTCCCGGGACTTTTATGGCTACACCTTC.

The V gene is TRBV28, the J gene TRBJ2-1, with a weak D call TRBD2 (6 bases). This CDR3 is 16 amino acids long. The V gene lost 5 bases and the J gene lost 5 bases, with 19 bases spanning the gap. Germline V gene sequence: CDR1 MDHEN, CDR2 SYDVKM. DNA of the CDR3: TGTGCCAGCAGTACAGGTGGGACGGAGGGCCACAATGAGCAGTTCTTC. It yields the protein CASSTGGTEGHNEQFF.

This chain joins TRBV6-5 and TRBJ1-1, with D possibly being TRBD1 (6 bases). The CDR3 is 16 amino acids. Trimming removed 4 bases from V and 6 bases from J, with 21 bases in between. The V gene's germline CDR1 is MNHEY and CDR2 SVGAGI. CDR3 DNA: TGTGCCAGCAGTTTCCAGGGGTGGGGTGAAGTCGCTGAAGCTTTCTTT. Translation gives CASSFQGWGEVAEAFF.

V is TRBV11-2 and J is TRBJ2-5, with 11 nucleotides matching TRBD1. V trimming: 3 bases; J trimming: 1 base; junction bases outside the gene matches: 7. Germline CDR1 reads SGHAT; CDR2 reads FQNNGV. There are 17 residues in the CDR3. CDR3 amino acids: CASSFTSGTGGQETQYF. For the CDR3, the DNA is TGTGCCAGCAGCTTTACCTCCGGGACAGGGGGCCAAGAGACCCAGTACTTC. Drawing the rest from reference TRBV11-2 and TRBJ2-5, the complete variable domain is EAGVAQSPRYKIIEKRQSVAFWCNPISGHATLYWYQQILGQGPKLLIQFQNNGVVDDSQLPKDRFSAERLKGVDSTLKIQPAKLEDSAVYLCASSFTSGTGGQETQYFGPGTRLLVL.

The chain employs TRBV6-5 and TRBJ1-4; D remains unclear. CDR3 length: 13 amino acids. Per germline, CDR1 MNHEY and CDR2 SVGAGI. The V end lost 7 bases, the J end lost 7 bases, and 13 bases lay between the germline ends. The CDR3 protein is CASTPTSSEKLFF. In DNA, the CDR3 is TGTGCCAGCACCCCAACCTCTTCTGAAAAACTGTTTTTT.

The chain joins TRBV4-1 to TRBJ1-3; the D is unclear. The CDR3 spans 18 residues. The V end lost 2 bases, the J end lost 0 bases, and 17 bases lay between the germline ends. Germline values: CDR1 MGHRA, CDR2 YSYEKL. CDR3 coding DNA: TGCGCCAGCAGCCAAAGTGATACCTCGAGGGTCTCTGGAAACACCATATATTTT. Its translation is CASSQSDTSRVSGNTIYF.

Comment on this clone: At the DNA level, this CDR3 is encoded by other sequences in the same sample as well. The chain is built from TRBV5-1 and TRBJ2-5; TRBD2 matches 8 bases. Per germline, CDR1 SGHRS and CDR2 YFSETQ. CDR3 size: 15 residues. The ends lost 0 bases at V and 2 bases at J; junction bases unmatched: 3. DNA for the CDR3: TGCGCCAGCAGCTTGGCGGCTAGCGGGCAAGAGACCCAGTACTTC. It yields the protein CASSLAASGQETQYF.

The CDR3 region is CASRNEPAANYGYTF. As DNA, the CDR3 is TGCGCCAGCAGGAATGAGCCCGCAGCGAACTATGGCTACACCTTC. The gene calls are TRBV5-1 and TRBJ1-2; D gene uncertain. The CDR3 totals 15 residues. Trimming removed 5 bases from V and 2 bases from J, with 16 bases in between. The germline V gene encodes CDR1 SGHRS and CDR2 YFSETQ.

A word on this clone: This CDR3 is also generated by other DNA sequences in the sample. This sequence joins TRBV28 and TRBJ2-7; possible D gene TRBD2, 5 bases. V was trimmed by 9 bases and J by 0 bases, leaving 9 bases between them. In germline, CDR1 is MDHEN, CDR2 SYDVKM. The CDR3 covers 12 residues. CDR3: CASRDHSYEQYF. The CDR3 bases are TGTGCCAGTCGGGATCACTCCTACGAGCAGTACTTC. Drawing the rest from reference TRBV28 and TRBJ2-7, the complete variable domain is DVKVTQSSRYLVKRTGEKVFLECVQDMDHENMFWYRQDPGLGLRLIYFSYDVKMKEKGDIPEGYSVSREKKERFSLILESASTNQTSMYLCASRDHSYEQYFGPGTRLTVT.

V usage is TRBV7-2 and J usage is TRBJ2-3; no reliable D call. This CDR3 is 13 amino acids long. Germline V gene data show CDR1 as SGHTA and CDR2 as FQGNSA. The ends were cut back, 6 bases at V and 2 bases at J, with 9 bases in the middle. The CDR3 region has the DNA TGTGCCAGCAGTGGTGGGCCCACAGATACGCAGTATTTT. Translated: CASSGGPTDTQYF.

J is TRBJ1-4 and V is TRBV27; maybe TRBD1 (5 bases). Trimming shortened V by 2 bases and J by 2 bases, and 6 bases separated the two germline ends. This CDR3 spans 14 amino acids. Germline lookup yields CDR1 MNHEY and CDR2 SMNVEV (reference sequence). The CDR3 protein is CASSLKGTNEKLFF. As DNA, the CDR3 is TGTGCCAGCAGTTTAAAGGGGACTAATGAAAAACTGTTTTTT.

The V and J genes are TRBV2 and TRBJ1-2, with D possibly matching TRBD1 (6 bases). The germline V gene has CDR1 SNHLY and CDR2 FYNNEI. CDR3 length: 15 amino acids. V was shortened by 7 bases and J by 4 bases, with 19 bases between the two germline ends. The CDR3 coding sequence is TGTGCCAGCACTATGGCTGGGATAGGGGGCTATGGCTACACCTTC. Amino acids: CASTMAGIGGYGYTF.

The chain couples TRBV7-3 to TRBJ2-3, with D tentatively TRBD2 (6 bases). CDR1 is SGHTA, CDR2 FQGTGA, per germline. Trimming left V 0 bases short and J 2 bases short, with 12 bases between. The CDR3 totals 16 residues. The CDR3 loop is CASSLTSGPTTDTQYF. CDR3 nucleotide sequence: TGTGCCAGCAGCTTAACCAGCGGGCCTACCACAGATACGCAGTATTTT.

The chain is built from TRBV10-3 and TRBJ1-5, with TRBD1 matching 9 bases. This CDR3 is built from 16 residues. V shed 4 bases and J 3 bases; nucleotides not matched to a gene: 7. Germline CDR1 reads ENHRY; CDR2 reads SYGVKD. CDR3 region: CAISGGQGLDNQPQHF. Here the CDR3 DNA reads TGTGCCATCAGTGGGGGACAGGGACTAGACAATCAGCCCCAGCATTTT.

The gene calls are TRBV5-1 and TRBJ1-1, with a possible D match to TRBD1 (6 bases). Trimming removed 4 bases at V and 1 base at J, with 14 bases between. Germline CDR1 is SGHRS and CDR2 is YFSETQ. This CDR3 spans 15 amino acids. This CDR3 reads CASSAEQGWNTEAFF. CDR3 DNA sequence: TGCGCCAGCAGCGCCGAACAGGGCTGGAACACTGAAGCTTTCTTT.

The V and J genes are TRBV7-7 and TRBJ2-7; weak D call: TRBD2 (5 bases). Deletions cut 5 bases from V and 6 bases from J, with 20 bases between. The CDR3 covers 15 residues. Germline V gene lookup returns CDR1 SSHAT and CDR2 FNYEAQ (reference sequence). The DNA for the CDR3 is TGTGCCAGCAGCCCAAGGATGTCTTCGGGAAGCGAGCAGTACTTC. This sequence encodes CASSPRMSSGSEQYF.

This chain uses TRBV7-8 with TRBJ2-5; possibly TRBD1 or TRBD2 for D (6 bases each). The V gene's germline CDR1 is SGHVS and CDR2 FQNEAQ. The CDR3 loop spans 14 amino acids. V lost 5 bases, J lost 2 bases, and 12 bases lay in between. CDR3 loop: CASSRRGRQETQYF. The CDR3 bases are TGTGCCAGCAGCCGAAGGGGGAGGCAAGAGACCCAGTACTTC.

The count of this clone is one. The chain is built from TRBV30 and TRBJ2-5; perhaps TRBD2 as D (6 bases). CDR1 and CDR2 from the germline V gene are GTSNPN and SVGIG (reference sequence). This CDR3 spans 15 amino acids. The V and J ends lost 1 base and 1 base respectively, with 13 bases between them. The CDR3: CAWSAGGSPQETQYF. The CDR3, as DNA: TGTGCCTGGAGTGCAGGAGGGAGCCCCCAAGAGACCCAGTACTTC.

The chain links TRBV7-2 to TRBJ1-5, with a tentative D call TRBD1 (5 bases). Trimming shortened V by 0 bases and J by 7 bases, and 10 bases separated the two germline ends. This CDR3 is 14 amino acids long. Germline V gene sequence: CDR1 SGHTA, CDR2 FQGNSA. Written as DNA, the CDR3 is TGTGCCAGCAGCTTAGCGAGCAGGGACCAGCCCCAGCATTTT. It specifies CASSLASRDQPQHF.

This chain connects TRBV11-2 to TRBJ1-3, with unresolved D. CDR1 is SGHAT, CDR2 FQNNGV, per germline. CDR3 length equals 14 residues. V was clipped by 1 base and J by 3 bases, with 7 bases between them. Here the CDR3 reads CASSLAADGNTIYF. The CDR3 bases are TGTGCCAGCAGCTTAGCGGCAGATGGAAACACCATATATTTT.

As regards this clone: The identical CDR3 is also encoded by other nucleotide sequences in the sample. This sequence joins TRBV4-3 and TRBJ1-4; the D gene is possibly TRBD1 (5 bases). Germline V lookup: CDR1 LGHNA, CDR2 YSLEER. V shed 0 bases and J shed 7 bases, with 12 bases lying between them. This CDR3 spans 15 amino acids. For the CDR3, the DNA is TGCGCCAGCAGCCAAGAATGGGGGAGTAGTGAAAAACTGTTTTTT. Its translation: CASSQEWGSSEKLFF.

A word on this clone: Other DNA sequences from this sample encode an identical CDR3 as well. The chain combines TRBV28 with TRBJ2-3; D might be TRBD2 (6 bases). CDR3 size: 15 residues. Germline assignment: CDR1 MDHEN and CDR2 SYDVKM. Between the trimmed V and J ends, which lost 1 base and 3 bases, there was a span of 11 bases. The CDR3 loop reads CASSLSGSRTDTQYF. The CDR3 DNA reads as TGTGCCAGCAGTTTATCCGGGAGCCGGACAGATACGCAGTATTTT.